This T cell receptor beta chain was recorded in a study of blood T cells in healthy people across ages. In the study overall: Template switching captured about one barcoded beta molecule per two T cells. Study-level points and caveats: Age advanced and TCR beta diversity per million T cells fell, roughly linearly. Shifts in expanded clonotypes may have been confounded by donor CMV status, which was unknown.

The CDR3 consists of 19 residues. Isolation per sample recovered at least 6 million PBMCs. The authors ran a second PCR of about 7 to 11 cycles using a sample-barcoded 5' primer and a J-beta primer mix. TCRdb processed the 5' RACE reads anew with MiXCR; each CDR3 protein has one entry. The sample lists hundreds of thousands of distinct CDR3 sequences, about three fifths occurring once. In the case of this clonotype: Its antigen is unidentified.

The TCR sequence derives from a man under 40 in good health. The sample taken for sequencing was blood. The chain uses TRBV21-1 and TRBJ2-4; the table's D call, TRBD1, has no DNA check behind it. TRBV21-1 constitutes a pseudogene. As DNA, the CDR3 is TGTGCCAGCAGCAAAAAGGAGAGGCAGGGTCTAGCTGCCAAAAACATTCAGTACTTC. As protein: CASSKKERQGLAAKNIQYF.